This T cell receptor beta chain was obtained from a study of a mutant IDH1 vaccine in newly diagnosed glioma. Study-wide background: There were roughly 62% males and about 38% females among treated patients, whose mean age was about 41 years.

This clone was counted only a few times. Antigen: not known. Time point meaning: week 23, last vaccination. Vaccine doses each comprised 300 ug of mutant IDH1 20-mer peptide, with topical imiquimod. Some clones are missing from TCRdb's copy, which holds only in-frame ones; the method was immunoSEQ multiplex PCR. The sample includes about 30,000 clones, 80% of them seen just once. Losses at the gene ends were 10 bases for V and 3 bases for J; bases not matched to a gene: 7. CDR1 is ENHRY and CDR2 is SYGVKD in the germline V gene. The CDR3 is made up of 13 amino acids. This TCR derives from a woman aged 18-29 years with glioma. The input for sequencing was PBMCs, taken from a glioma patient whose treatment included an IDH1 peptide vaccine. This chain joins TRBV10-3 and TRBJ1-1, with 8 positions matching TRBD1. The CDR3 spells CANRQGQDTEAFF. In DNA, the CDR3 is TGTGCCAACCGACAGGGGCAGGACACTGAAGCTTTCTTT.